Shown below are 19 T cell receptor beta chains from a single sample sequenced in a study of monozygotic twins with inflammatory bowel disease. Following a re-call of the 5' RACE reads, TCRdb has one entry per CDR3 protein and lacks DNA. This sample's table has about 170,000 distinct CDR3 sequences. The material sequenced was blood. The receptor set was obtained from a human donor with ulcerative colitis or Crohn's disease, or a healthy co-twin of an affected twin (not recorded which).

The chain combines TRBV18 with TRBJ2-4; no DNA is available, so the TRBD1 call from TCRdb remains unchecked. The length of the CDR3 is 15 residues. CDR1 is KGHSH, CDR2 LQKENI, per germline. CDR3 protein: CASSPPGTGNPPQYF.

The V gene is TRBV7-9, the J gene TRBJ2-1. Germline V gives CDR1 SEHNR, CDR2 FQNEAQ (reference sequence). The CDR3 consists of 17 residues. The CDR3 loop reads CASSSLRSPSSYNEQFF.

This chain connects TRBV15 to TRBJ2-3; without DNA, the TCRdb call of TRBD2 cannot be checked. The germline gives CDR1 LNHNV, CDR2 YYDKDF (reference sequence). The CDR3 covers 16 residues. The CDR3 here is CATSSTSGRYTDTQYF.

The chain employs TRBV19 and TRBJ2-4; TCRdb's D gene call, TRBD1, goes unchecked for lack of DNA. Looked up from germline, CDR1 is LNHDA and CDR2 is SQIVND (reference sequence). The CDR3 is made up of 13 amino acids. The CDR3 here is CASSTDRENIQYF. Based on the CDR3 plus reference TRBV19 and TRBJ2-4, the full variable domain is DGGITQSPKYLFRKEGQNVTLSCEQNLNHDAMYWYRQDPGQGLRLIYYSQIVNDFQKGDIAEGYSVSREKKESFPLTVTSAQKNPTAFYLCASSTDRENIQYFGAGTRLSVL.

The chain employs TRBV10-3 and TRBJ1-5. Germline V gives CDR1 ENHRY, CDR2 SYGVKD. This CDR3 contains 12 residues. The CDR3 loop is CAISERGPPQHF.

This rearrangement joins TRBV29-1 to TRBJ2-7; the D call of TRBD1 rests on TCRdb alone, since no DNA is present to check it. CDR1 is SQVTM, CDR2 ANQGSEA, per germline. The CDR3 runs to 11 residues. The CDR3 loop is CSGAGTYEQYF.

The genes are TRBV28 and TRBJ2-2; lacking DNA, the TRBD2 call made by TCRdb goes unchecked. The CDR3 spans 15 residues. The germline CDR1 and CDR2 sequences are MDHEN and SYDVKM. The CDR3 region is CASSLTAGYTGELFF. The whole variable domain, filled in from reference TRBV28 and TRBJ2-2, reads DVKVTQSSRYLVKRTGEKVFLECVQDMDHENMFWYRQDPGLGLRLIYFSYDVKMKEKGDIPEGYSVSREKKERFSLILESASTNQTSMYLCASSLTAGYTGELFFGEGSRLTVL.

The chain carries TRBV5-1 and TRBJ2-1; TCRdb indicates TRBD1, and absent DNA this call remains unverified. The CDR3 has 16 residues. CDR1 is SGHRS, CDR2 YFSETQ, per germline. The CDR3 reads CASSLAGTGKYNEQFF.

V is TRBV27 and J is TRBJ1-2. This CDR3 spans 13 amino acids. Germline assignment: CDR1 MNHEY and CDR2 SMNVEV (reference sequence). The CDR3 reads CASSLAGNYGYTF.

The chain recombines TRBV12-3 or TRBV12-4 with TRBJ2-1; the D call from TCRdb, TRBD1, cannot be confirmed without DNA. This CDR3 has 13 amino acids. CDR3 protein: CASSSSSAREQFF.

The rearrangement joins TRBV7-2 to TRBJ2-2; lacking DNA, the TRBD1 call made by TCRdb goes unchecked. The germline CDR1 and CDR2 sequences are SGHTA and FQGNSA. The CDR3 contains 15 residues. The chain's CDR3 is CASSSEGPPTGELFF.

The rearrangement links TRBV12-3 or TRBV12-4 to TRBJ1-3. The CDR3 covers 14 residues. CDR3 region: CASRFRLSGNTIYF.

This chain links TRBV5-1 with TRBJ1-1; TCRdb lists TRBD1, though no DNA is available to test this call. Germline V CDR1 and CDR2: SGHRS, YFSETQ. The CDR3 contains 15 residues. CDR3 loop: CASSLSGQRGTEAFF.

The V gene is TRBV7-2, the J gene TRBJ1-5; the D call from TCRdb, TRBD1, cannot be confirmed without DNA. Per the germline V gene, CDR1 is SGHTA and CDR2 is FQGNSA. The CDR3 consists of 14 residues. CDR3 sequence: CAGAKGPAAQPQHF.

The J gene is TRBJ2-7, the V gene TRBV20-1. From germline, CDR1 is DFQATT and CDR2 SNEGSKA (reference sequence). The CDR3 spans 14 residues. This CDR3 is CSAQGDETSYEQYF.

CDR3 loop: CASSHGVSGSYEQYF. The rearrangement joins TRBV7-2 to TRBJ2-7; the D call from TCRdb, TRBD2, cannot be confirmed without DNA. This CDR3 region has 15 residues. The germline V gene encodes CDR1 SGHTA and CDR2 FQGNSA.

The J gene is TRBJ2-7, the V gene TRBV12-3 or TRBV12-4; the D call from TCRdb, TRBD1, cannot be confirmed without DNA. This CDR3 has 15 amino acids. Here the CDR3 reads CASSLGREKSYEQYF.

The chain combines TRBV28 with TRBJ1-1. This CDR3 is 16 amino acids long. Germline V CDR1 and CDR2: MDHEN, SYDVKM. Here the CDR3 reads CASSLPPGRVNTEAFF.

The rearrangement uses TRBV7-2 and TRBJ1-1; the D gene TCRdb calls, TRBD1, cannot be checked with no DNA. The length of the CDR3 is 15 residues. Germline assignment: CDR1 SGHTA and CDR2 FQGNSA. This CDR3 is CASSPQRAGATEAFF.